This T cell receptor (beta chain) was obtained from a study of CD8 T cells in Susac syndrome. Regarding the study as a whole: As the study acknowledged, the number of individuals in its TCR sequencing and HLA analysis was relatively small.

RNA in amounts of roughly 0.5 to 1 ug was reverse transcribed with random hexamers. TCR beta CDR3 was amplified by immunoSEQ multiplex PCR. This amplification extended across 54 Vbeta and 13 Jbeta segments. TCRdb re-derived calls from the immunoSEQ multiplex PCR reads in MiXCR, one entry per CDR3 protein. The top ten hold more than 0.09% of the sample, which has 400,000 or so distinct CDR3 sequences, around 85% seen once. Trimming pared 3 bases from V and 4 bases from J, leaving 15 bases between. The CDR3 has 15 residues. With regard to this clonotype: Its matching antigen is unknown.

The V and J genes are TRBV12-3 or TRBV12-4 and TRBJ1-2; maybe TRBD1 (6 bases). The TCR originated in a human donor with multiple sclerosis. Material for sequencing was CD8+ T cells from PBMCs. The CDR3 reads CASSFVRGDLYGYTF. DNA of the CDR3: TGTGCCAGCAGTTTTGTCAGGGGCGATCTCTATGGCTACACCTTC.